A selection of T cell receptor beta chains follows, all from one sample in a study of blood T cell repertoires in COVID-19. Sequencing used immunoSEQ multiplex PCR; TCRdb keeps in-frame clones, though not all of them. The sample yields about 370,000 clones, about 90% seen once. Sequences were obtained from peripheral blood. Receptors originate from a woman in her thirties with COVID-19, enrolled during active disease. Each CDR3 is given with its conserved first and last residue. The order of the fields is CDR3 protein, CDR3 DNA, J gene, clone size, D gene, V gene. The D gene is left open where the match is weak. Clone size is given for some rows only: seen once, a few or many times, or a class if the clone is expanded.

CDR3: CASSRGQPQHF; DNA: TGTGCCAGCAGTCGGGGACAGCCCCAGCATTTT; J: TRBJ1-5; size: .; D: .; V: TRBV28
CDR3: CASSPGREDHEQFF; DNA: TGTGCCAGCTCACCGGGGCGGGAGGACCATGAGCAGTTCTTC; J: TRBJ2-1; size: .; D: TRBD2; V: TRBV18
CDR3: CASIPNQGPTLSPLHF; DNA: TGTGCCAGCATCCCTAATCAGGGGCCGACTCTTTCACCCCTCCACTTT; J: TRBJ1-6; size: .; D: .; V: TRBV7-9
CDR3: CSTKTRDTSNYGYTF; DNA: TGCAGCACTAAGACCCGGGACACCTCTAACTATGGCTACACCTTC; J: TRBJ1-2; size: .; D: .; V: TRBV29-1
CDR3: CASKLTANTGELFF; DNA: TGTGCCAGCAAGTTGACAGCGAACACCGGGGAGCTGTTTTTT; J: TRBJ2-2; size: .; D: .; V: TRBV2
CDR3: CASSQNGRTRYF; DNA: TGTGCCAGCAGCCAGAACGGGAGGACCCGGTATTTT; J: TRBJ2-3; size: .; D: TRBD2; V: TRBV14
CDR3: CASSQGPTTSYNEQFF; DNA: TGTGCCAGCAGCCAGGGGCCTACAACCTCCTACAATGAGCAGTTCTTC; J: TRBJ2-1; size: .; D: .; V: TRBV3-1/TRBV3-2
CDR3: CASSQSPGNDEKLFF; DNA: TGTGCCAGCAGCCAATCCCCGGGTAATGATGAAAAACTGTTTTTT; J: TRBJ1-4; size: few; D: .; V: TRBV7-6
CDR3: CATLRNTEAFF; DNA: TGTGCCACCCTGCGGAACACTGAAGCTTTCTTT; J: TRBJ1-1; size: .; D: .; V: TRBV2
CDR3: CASTGQGSSGANVLTF; DNA: TGTGCCAGCACGGGACAGGGGTCCTCTGGGGCCAACGTCCTGACTTTC; J: TRBJ2-6; size: .; D: TRBD1; V: TRBV2
CDR3: CASSSSTRGNYGYTF; DNA: TGTGCCAGCAGTTCCTCTACCAGGGGTAACTATGGCTACACCTTC; J: TRBJ1-2; size: .; D: .; V: TRBV28
CDR3: CASSPSNGQFF; DNA: TGCGCCAGCAGCCCCTCAAACGGGCAGTTCTTC; J: TRBJ2-1; size: .; D: .; V: TRBV4-3
CDR3: CASSMPGTEAFF; DNA: TGTGCCAGCAGCATGCCGGGTACTGAAGCTTTCTTT; J: TRBJ1-1; size: .; D: .; V: TRBV7-9
CDR3: CASSTGLTSNQPQHF; DNA: TGTGCCAGCAGCACGGGACTAACTAGCAATCAGCCCCAGCATTTT; J: TRBJ1-5; size: .; D: .; V: TRBV2
CDR3: CASSQELAGTDTQYF; DNA: TGCGCCAGCAGCCAAGAATTGGCCGGGACAGATACGCAGTATTTT; J: TRBJ2-3; size: .; D: .; V: TRBV4-1
CDR3: CASSSRGEGRGYTF; DNA: TGTGCCAGCAGCTCAAGGGGGGAGGGGAGGGGCTACACCTTC; J: TRBJ1-2; size: .; D: .; V: TRBV4-2
CDR3: CASSFSDNQETQYF; DNA: TGCGCCAGCAGCTTCAGTGACAACCAAGAGACCCAGTACTTC; J: TRBJ2-5; size: .; D: .; V: TRBV5-1
CDR3: CAVWEGEKLFF; DNA: TGTGCCGTATGGGAGGGGGAAAAACTGTTTTTT; J: TRBJ1-4; size: .; D: .; V: TRBV3-1/TRBV3-2
CDR3: CASSSRRRELFF; DNA: TGTGCCAGCAGTTCCCGGAGGAGAGAGCTGTTTTTT; J: TRBJ2-2; size: .; D: .; V: TRBV6-5
CDR3: CSVEDRTSGGPSSYEQYF; DNA: TGCAGCGTTGAAGATCGGACTAGCGGGGGACCCAGCTCCTACGAGCAGTACTTC; J: TRBJ2-7; size: .; D: TRBD2; V: TRBV29-1
CDR3: CASSNSRQGWSEQYF; DNA: TGTGCCAGCAGTAACTCTCGACAGGGATGGAGCGAGCAGTACTTC; J: TRBJ2-7; size: .; D: TRBD1; V: TRBV28
CDR3: CASSLFTGAEGYTF; DNA: TGTGCCAGCAGCTTATTTACAGGGGCTGAGGGCTACACCTTC; J: TRBJ1-2; size: .; D: TRBD1; V: TRBV7-2
CDR3: CASSLGGSFRRVLTF; DNA: TGTGCCAGCAGTTTGGGGGGGAGCTTTAGGCGGGTCCTGACTTTC; J: TRBJ2-6; size: .; D: TRBD2; V: TRBV27
CDR3: CASSLFTGGMADTQYF; DNA: TGTGCCAGCAGTTTATTCACAGGGGGCATGGCAGATACGCAGTATTTT; J: TRBJ2-3; size: .; D: TRBD1; V: TRBV27
CDR3: CASSTSGQAVVEAFF; DNA: TGTGCCAGTAGTACCTCCGGACAGGCTGTTGTTGAAGCTTTCTTT; J: TRBJ1-1; size: few; D: TRBD1; V: TRBV19
CDR3: CASSFTSNYGYTF; DNA: TGTGCCAGCAGTTTTACTTCTAACTATGGCTACACCTTC; J: TRBJ1-2; size: .; D: .; V: TRBV12-3/TRBV12-4
CDR3: CASSLGQGTGQFF; DNA: TGTGCCAGCAGCTTAGGCCAGGGGACGGGGCAGTTCTTC; J: TRBJ2-1; size: .; D: .; V: TRBV7-8
CDR3: CASSRDRGGDEQFF; DNA: TGTGCCAGCAGCCGAGACAGGGGAGGCGATGAGCAGTTCTTC; J: TRBJ2-1; size: .; D: TRBD1; V: TRBV11-2
CDR3: CASSMAVRGSDTQYF; DNA: TGTGCCAGTAGTATGGCTGTCCGGGGGTCAGATACGCAGTATTTT; J: TRBJ2-3; size: once; D: .; V: TRBV19
CDR3: CASSQDQNQPQHF; DNA: TGTGCCAGCAGCCAAGACCAGAATCAGCCCCAGCATTTT; J: TRBJ1-5; size: .; D: .; V: TRBV14
CDR3: CASSRRRQPNYGYTF; DNA: TGTGCCAGTAGTCGTCGTAGACAGCCGAACTATGGCTACACCTTC; J: TRBJ1-2; size: once; D: .; V: TRBV19
CDR3: CASSQELTGGAEAFF; DNA: TGCGCCAGCAGCCAAGAATTGACAGGGGGAGCTGAAGCTTTCTTT; J: TRBJ1-1; size: .; D: TRBD1; V: TRBV4-1
CDR3: CASSPSGTGRSYEQYF; DNA: TGTGCCAGCAGCCCTTCCGGGACAGGCCGGTCCTACGAGCAGTACTTC; J: TRBJ2-7; size: .; D: TRBD1; V: TRBV5-4
CDR3: CASSVGPGQHNTGELFF; DNA: TGTGCCAGCAGCGTAGGCCCGGGACAGCACAACACCGGGGAGCTGTTTTTT; J: TRBJ2-2; size: .; D: TRBD1; V: TRBV9
CDR3: CASSVDRGRETQYF; DNA: TGTGCCAGTAGCGTTGACAGGGGGCGAGAGACCCAGTACTTC; J: TRBJ2-5; size: .; D: TRBD1; V: TRBV19
CDR3: CATSLGLAGAKNIQYF; DNA: TGTGCCACCAGCCTAGGACTAGCGGGGGCCAAAAACATTCAGTACTTC; J: TRBJ2-4; size: .; D: TRBD2; V: TRBV15
CDR3: CASSRVAGVIQETQYF; DNA: TGTGCCAGCAGCCGTGTAGCAGGGGTTATCCAAGAGACCCAGTACTTC; J: TRBJ2-5; size: .; D: .; V: TRBV27
CDR3: CASSYSGEAGTEAFF; DNA: TGTGCCAGCAGTTACTCGGGGGAGGCGGGCACTGAAGCTTTCTTT; J: TRBJ1-1; size: .; D: .; V: TRBV6-2/TRBV6-3
CDR3: CAGLGGTEAFF; DNA: TGTGCCGGACTGGGGGGCACTGAAGCTTTCTTT; J: TRBJ1-1; size: .; D: .; V: TRBV7-9
CDR3: CASSPTGVYRNTIYF; DNA: TGTGCCAGCTCACCGACAGGGGTATACAGAAACACCATATATTTT; J: TRBJ1-3; size: once; D: TRBD1; V: TRBV18
CDR3: CASSSLSTLSYSQFF; DNA: TGTGCCAGCAGTTCCCTCTCAACCCTCAGTTATTCTCAGTTCTTC; J: TRBJ2-1; size: .; D: .; V: TRBV27
CDR3: CASSSDRAMGETQYF; DNA: TGTGCCAGCAGTTCCGACAGGGCAATGGGGGAGACCCAGTACTTC; J: TRBJ2-5; size: .; D: TRBD1; V: TRBV2
CDR3: CASSLGGGPGNEQFF; DNA: TGTGCCAGCAGCTTAGGGGGGGGGCCCGGCAATGAGCAGTTCTTC; J: TRBJ2-1; size: .; D: .; V: TRBV11-2
CDR3: CASSWASGSTDTQYF; DNA: TGTGCCAGTAGTTGGGCTAGCGGAAGCACAGATACGCAGTATTTT; J: TRBJ2-3; size: .; D: TRBD2; V: TRBV19
CDR3: CASSLADNRGTEAFF; DNA: TGCGCCAGCAGCTTGGCCGACAACAGGGGCACTGAAGCTTTCTTT; J: TRBJ1-1; size: .; D: TRBD1; V: TRBV5-1
CDR3: CASSPDIGTGPDTQYF; DNA: TGCGCCAGCAGCCCCGATATTGGGACTGGCCCAGATACGCAGTATTTT; J: TRBJ2-3; size: many; D: .; V: TRBV4-3
CDR3: CATSGVFGGGGTDTQYF; DNA: TGTGCCACCAGTGGCGTTTTTGGAGGGGGCGGGACAGATACGCAGTATTTT; J: TRBJ2-3; size: once; D: .; V: TRBV24-1
CDR3: CASSTLIGAFATNEKLFF; DNA: TGTGCCAGCAGCACCCTCATAGGGGCCTTCGCAACTAATGAAAAACTGTTTTTT; J: TRBJ1-4; size: .; D: .; V: TRBV28
CDR3: CASRTSGGVAEQFF; DNA: TGTGCCAGCAGAACCAGCGGGGGGGTTGCTGAGCAGTTCTTC; J: TRBJ2-1; size: once; D: TRBD2; V: TRBV5-4
CDR3: CASSAPGTGVNEQFF; DNA: TGTGCCAGCAGTGCGCCCGGGACAGGGGTTAATGAGCAGTTCTTC; J: TRBJ2-1; size: .; D: TRBD1; V: TRBV25-1
CDR3: CASSTPGQGTYEQYF; DNA: TGTGCCAGTAGTACGCCGGGACAGGGGACCTACGAGCAGTACTTC; J: TRBJ2-7; size: .; D: TRBD1; V: TRBV19
CDR3: CASSLAGGVDQPQHF; DNA: TGTGCCAGCAGCTTAGCAGGGGGCGTCGATCAGCCCCAGCATTTT; J: TRBJ1-5; size: .; D: TRBD1; V: TRBV7-6
CDR3: CASSPRDSSYGYTF; DNA: TGTGCCAGCAGTCCCCGGGACAGTTCATATGGCTACACCTTC; J: TRBJ1-2; size: .; D: TRBD1; V: TRBV6-2/TRBV6-3
CDR3: CASGSDGGGYTF; DNA: TGTGCCAGCGGATCTGACGGGGGGGGCTACACCTTC; J: TRBJ1-2; size: once; D: .; V: TRBV12-3/TRBV12-4
CDR3: CASSLPAGDRGMNTEAFF; DNA: TGCGCCAGCAGCTTACCGGCGGGGGATAGGGGCATGAACACTGAAGCTTTCTTT; J: TRBJ1-1; size: .; D: .; V: TRBV5-1
CDR3: CASRKEGASGNTIYF; DNA: TGTGCCAGTAGGAAGGAGGGGGCCTCTGGAAACACCATATATTTT; J: TRBJ1-3; size: .; D: TRBD1; V: TRBV19
CDR3: CASSSRGLADKREFF; DNA: TGTGCCAGCAGCTCGAGGGGCTTAGCGGACAAGAGGGAGTTCTTC; J: TRBJ2-1; size: .; D: .; V: TRBV11-3
CDR3: CASSLAGRLAGRITGELFF; DNA: TGCGCCAGCAGCTTGGCGGGTCGGCTAGCGGGAAGGATCACCGGGGAGCTGTTTTTT; J: TRBJ2-2; size: .; D: TRBD2; V: TRBV5-1
CDR3: CASSQDHGRVNTGELFF; DNA: TGCGCCAGCAGCCAAGATCACGGCAGGGTAAACACCGGGGAGCTGTTTTTT; J: TRBJ2-2; size: .; D: .; V: TRBV4-1
CDR3: CASSLSGPGQNTEAFF; DNA: TGTGCCAGCAGCCTCTCAGGACCGGGACAGAACACTGAAGCTTTCTTT; J: TRBJ1-1; size: .; D: .; V: TRBV5-6